The T cell receptor (beta chain) described here comes from a study of blood T cell repertoires in COVID-19. Across the study: Spain, Italy and the United States supplied samples that represented acute and convalescent COVID-19. Nucleic acid was either cDNA or gDNA, and it came from T cells, B-cell-depleted T cells, or PBMCs.

Authors' methods: Estimation of nucleated cell counts was performed using reference gene primer amplification. This table comes from immunoSEQ multiplex PCR, and its TCRdb copy is limited to in-frame clones, with some not included. The V and J calls and clone size are taken from that table; D and trimming were inferred from the DNA. Here the sample spans under 150,000 clones, 70% to 90% being singletons. The CDR3 loop spans 17 amino acids. Germline-derived CDR1 and CDR2 are LNHDA and SQIVND (reference sequence). J gave up 4 bases and V 7 bases, and 18 bases lay outside the gene matches. The specimen was peripheral blood. The origin of this receptor is a woman aged 35 to 49 with active or convalescent COVID-19. This chain joins TRBV19 and TRBJ2-5; TRBD2 matches at 7 bases. CDR3 in amino acids: CASTTGGGIPLGETQYF. As DNA, the CDR3 is TGTGCCAGTACCACTGGGGGGGGGATCCCCTTAGGAGAGACCCAGTACTTC.